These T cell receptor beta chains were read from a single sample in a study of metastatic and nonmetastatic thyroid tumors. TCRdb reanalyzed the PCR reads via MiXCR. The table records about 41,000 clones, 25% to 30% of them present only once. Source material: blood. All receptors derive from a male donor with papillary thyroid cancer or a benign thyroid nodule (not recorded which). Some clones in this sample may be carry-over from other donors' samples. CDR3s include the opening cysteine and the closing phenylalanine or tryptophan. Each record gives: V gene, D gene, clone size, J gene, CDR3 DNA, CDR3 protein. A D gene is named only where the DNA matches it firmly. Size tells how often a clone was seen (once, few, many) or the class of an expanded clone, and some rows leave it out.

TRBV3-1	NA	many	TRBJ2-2	TGTGCCAGCAGCCAAGCGGGCGACACCGGGGAGCTGTTTTTT	CASSQAGDTGELFF
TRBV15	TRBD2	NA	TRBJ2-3	TGTGCCACCAGCAAGCGTGGGCTAGCGGGAGGGGACACAGATACGCAGTATTTT	CATSKRGLAGGDTDTQYF
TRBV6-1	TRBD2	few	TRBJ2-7	TGTGCCAGCAGTGTAAGGGGGACTAGTAGGAGCGAGCAGTACTTC	CASSVRGTSRSEQYF
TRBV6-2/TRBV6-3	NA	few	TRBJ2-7	TGTGCCAGCAGTTTCCCGGACCTCTTAAAGGACGAGCAGTACTTC	CASSFPDLLKDEQYF
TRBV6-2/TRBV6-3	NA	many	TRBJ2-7	TGTGCCAGCAGTTGCCAGGGGCCCTACGAGCAGTACTTC	CASSCQGPYEQYF
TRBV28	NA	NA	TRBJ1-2	TGTGCCAGCAGTTTGGGAGGGGCTGGCTACACCTTC	CASSLGGAGYTF
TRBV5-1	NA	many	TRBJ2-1	TGCGCCAGCACGCCCCTAAGGGGAGCGGATGAGCAGTTCTTC	CASTPLRGADEQFF
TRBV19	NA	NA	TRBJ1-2	TGTGCCAGTAGTATCCCTCCGGGAGGGTCTAACTATGGCTACACCTTC	CASSIPPGGSNYGYTF
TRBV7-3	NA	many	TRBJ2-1	TGTGCCAGCAGCCCAAGCCCAGACAGAACTGAGCAGTTCTTC	CASSPSPDRTEQFF
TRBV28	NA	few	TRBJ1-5	TGTGCCAGCAGACCCTTTGTCCGGGGCGGAAACCTCAATCAGCCCCAGCATTTT	CASRPFVRGGNLNQPQHF
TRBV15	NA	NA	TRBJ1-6	TGTGCCACCAGCAGAAAGAAGGATTCACCCCTCCACTTT	CATSRKKDSPLHF
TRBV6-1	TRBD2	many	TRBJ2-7	TGTGCCAGCAGTCAGACTAGCGGGAGGGGGGACGAGCAGTACTTC	CASSQTSGRGDEQYF
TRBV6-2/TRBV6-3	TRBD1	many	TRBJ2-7	TGTGCCAGCAGTGACGACAGGGCGGAGTACTTC	CASSDDRAEYF
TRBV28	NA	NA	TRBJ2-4	TGTGCCAGCAGTTTATGGGGGGCAGGGGAGTATGCCAAAAACATTCAGTACTTC	CASSLWGAGEYAKNIQYF
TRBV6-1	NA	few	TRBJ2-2	TGTGCCAGCAGCCCGATTATTACCGGGGAGCTGTTTTTT	CASSPIITGELFF
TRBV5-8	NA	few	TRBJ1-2	TGTGCCAGCAGCTTGCGGGCAGCCGACTATGGCTACACCTTC	CASSLRAADYGYTF
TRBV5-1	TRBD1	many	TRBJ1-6	TGCGCCAGCAGGGGGACAGGGGAGAATTCACCCCTCCACTTT	CASRGTGENSPLHF
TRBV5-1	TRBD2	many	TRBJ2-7	TGCGCCAGCAGCGAAGCGGGGGCCTACGAGCAGTACTTC	CASSEAGAYEQYF
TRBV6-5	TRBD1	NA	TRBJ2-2	TGTGCCAGCAGTTGGGACAGGGTTTCCACCGGGGAGCTGTTTTTT	CASSWDRVSTGELFF
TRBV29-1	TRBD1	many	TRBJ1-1	TGCAGCTCCAGGGACAGGTTGAACACTGAAGCTTTCTTT	CSSRDRLNTEAFF
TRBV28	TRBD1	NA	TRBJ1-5	TGTGCCAGCAGTTCGCATACAGGGGGCAGGCAGCCCCAGCATTTT	CASSSHTGGRQPQHF
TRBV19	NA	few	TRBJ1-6	TGTGCTGATAATTCACCCCTCCACTTT	CADNSPLHF
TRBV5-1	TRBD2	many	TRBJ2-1	TGCGCCAGCAGCTCCTCGGGGGAGGGTCTAGGCAATGAGCAGTTCTTC	CASSSSGEGLGNEQFF
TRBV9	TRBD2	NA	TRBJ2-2	TGTGCCAGCATCGTACTAGCGGGATTAGTCGGGGAGCTGTTTTTT	CASIVLAGLVGELFF
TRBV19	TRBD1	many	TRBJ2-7	TGTGCCAGTAATCGAGGACAGGGGGACGAGCAGTACTTC	CASNRGQGDEQYF
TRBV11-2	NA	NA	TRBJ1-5	TGTGCCAGCAGCCCCACCCGGGAGGTGGGGGGCGGGGATCAGCCCCAGCATTTT	CASSPTREVGGGDQPQHF
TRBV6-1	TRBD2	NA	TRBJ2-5	TGTGCCAGCAGTGCTAGCGGGAGGGCCGGAGAGACCCAGTACTTC	CASSASGRAGETQYF
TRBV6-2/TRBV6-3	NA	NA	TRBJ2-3	TGTGCCAGCAGTTACCCCCCAGATACGCAGTATTTT	CASSYPPDTQYF
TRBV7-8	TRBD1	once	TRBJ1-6	TGTGCCAGCAGCCCCCGGGGTAGGGGGCGAGGGTATAATTCACCCCTCCACTTT	CASSPRGRGRGYNSPLHF
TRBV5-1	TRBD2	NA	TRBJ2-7	TGCGCCAGCAGCTTGGGTCTAGCGGGGGACGAGCAGTACTTC	CASSLGLAGDEQYF
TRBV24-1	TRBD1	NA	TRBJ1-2	TGTGCCACCAGTGACACCCGGGACAGGGGTTCGAACTATGGCTACACCTTC	CATSDTRDRGSNYGYTF
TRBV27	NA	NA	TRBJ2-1	TGTGCCAGCAGTCCCCCGGGCCTCCTTAATGAGCAGTTCTTC	CASSPPGLLNEQFF
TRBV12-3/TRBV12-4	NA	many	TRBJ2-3	TGTGCCAGCAGGGAGACCGGTACGCAGTATTTT	CASRETGTQYF
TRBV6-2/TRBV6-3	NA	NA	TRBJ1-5	TGTGCCTGCAGTTATTTGGTTTTGGACAGAGTGACCAATCAGCCCCAGCATTTT	CACSYLVLDRVTNQPQHF
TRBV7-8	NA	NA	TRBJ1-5	TGTGACAGCATCTTAGTGGAGGTTGGTCAGCCCCAGCATTTT	CDSILVEVGQPQHF
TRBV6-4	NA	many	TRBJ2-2	TGTGCCAGCAGTGAATCCGGGGGAGCCGGGGAGCTGTTTTTT	CASSESGGAGELFF
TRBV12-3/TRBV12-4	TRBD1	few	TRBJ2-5	TGTGCCAGCAGTAAGACAGGGGTCGGGTGTTCCCATTACTTC	CASSKTGVGCSHYF
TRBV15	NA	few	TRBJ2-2	TGTGCCACCAGGAGGGCTAGGACGGACACCGGGGAGCTGTTTTTT	CATRRARTDTGELFF
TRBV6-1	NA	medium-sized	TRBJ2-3	TGTGCCAGCAGCGACCAAACACCAGATACGCAGTATTTT	CASSDQTPDTQYF
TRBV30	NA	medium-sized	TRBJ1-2	TGTGCCTGGACTTCTTCGCCGGGCTATGGCTACACCTTC	CAWTSSPGYGYTF